This T cell receptor (beta chain) was sequenced during a study of spatial heterogeneity in lung cancer. By frequency in the sample, this clonotype is medium-sized (0.01 to 0.1%). TCRdb processed the 5' RACE reads anew with MiXCR; each CDR3 protein has one entry. The sample includes fewer than 5,500 distinct CDR3 sequences, about 3.9% of them seen just once. Germline V gene lookup returns CDR1 SQVTM and CDR2 ANQGSEA. The CDR3 sequence is 12 residues long. V was pared by 2 bases and J by 7 bases, with 12 bases between. Time point given: sample taken at primary tumor resection. This rearrangement joins TRBV29-1 to TRBJ2-7; D call uncertain. Material: normal lung tissue next to the tumor, obtained at surgery. This TCR was recovered from a male donor with early-stage non-small cell lung cancer. The chain's CDR3 is CSVELLGKEQYF. DNA for the CDR3: TGCAGCGTTGAATTATTAGGGAAAGAGCAGTACTTC.